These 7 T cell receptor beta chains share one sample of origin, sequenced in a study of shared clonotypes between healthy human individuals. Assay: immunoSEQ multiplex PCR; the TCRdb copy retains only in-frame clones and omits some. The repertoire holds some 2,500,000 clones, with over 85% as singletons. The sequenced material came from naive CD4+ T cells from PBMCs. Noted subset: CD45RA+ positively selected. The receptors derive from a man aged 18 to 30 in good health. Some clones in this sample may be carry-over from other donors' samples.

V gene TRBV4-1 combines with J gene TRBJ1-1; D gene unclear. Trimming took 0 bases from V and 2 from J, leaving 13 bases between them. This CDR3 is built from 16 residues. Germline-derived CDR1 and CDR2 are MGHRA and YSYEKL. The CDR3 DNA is TGCGCCAGCAGCCAAGAGGGCCTTGGGCTCAACACTGAAGCTTTCTTT. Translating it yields CASSQEGLGLNTEAFF.

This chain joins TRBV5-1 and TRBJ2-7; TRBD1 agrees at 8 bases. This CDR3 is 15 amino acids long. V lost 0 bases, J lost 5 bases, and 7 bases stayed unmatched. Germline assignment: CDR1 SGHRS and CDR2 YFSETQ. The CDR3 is CASSLVWTGLHEQYF. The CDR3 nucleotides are TGCGCCAGCAGCTTGGTTTGGACAGGGCTCCACGAGCAGTACTTC.

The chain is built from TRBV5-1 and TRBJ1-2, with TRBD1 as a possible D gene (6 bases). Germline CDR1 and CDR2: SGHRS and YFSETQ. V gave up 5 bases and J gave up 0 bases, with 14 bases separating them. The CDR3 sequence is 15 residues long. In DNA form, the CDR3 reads TGCGCCAGCAGGAGGGGGACACAAGCTAACTATGGCTACACCTTC. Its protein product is CASRRGTQANYGYTF.

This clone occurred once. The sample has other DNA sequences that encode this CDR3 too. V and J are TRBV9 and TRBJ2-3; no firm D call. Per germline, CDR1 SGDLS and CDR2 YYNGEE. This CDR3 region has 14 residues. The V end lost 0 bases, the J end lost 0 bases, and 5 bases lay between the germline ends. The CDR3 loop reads CASSVESSTDTQYF. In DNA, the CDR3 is TGTGCCAGCAGCGTAGAGTCCAGCACAGATACGCAGTATTTT.

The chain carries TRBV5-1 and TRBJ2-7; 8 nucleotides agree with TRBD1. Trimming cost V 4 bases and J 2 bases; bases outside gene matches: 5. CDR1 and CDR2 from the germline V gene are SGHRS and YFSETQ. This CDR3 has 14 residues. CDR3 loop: CASSPLTGAYEQYF. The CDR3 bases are TGCGCCAGCAGCCCCCTGACAGGGGCCTACGAGCAGTACTTC.

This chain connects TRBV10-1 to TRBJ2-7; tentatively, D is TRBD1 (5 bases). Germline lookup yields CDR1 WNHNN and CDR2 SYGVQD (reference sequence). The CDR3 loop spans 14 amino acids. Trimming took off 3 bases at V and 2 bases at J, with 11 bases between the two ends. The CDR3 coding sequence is TGCGCCAGCAGTGATTCGGCAGGGCCCTACGAGCAGTACTTC. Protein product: CASSDSAGPYEQYF.

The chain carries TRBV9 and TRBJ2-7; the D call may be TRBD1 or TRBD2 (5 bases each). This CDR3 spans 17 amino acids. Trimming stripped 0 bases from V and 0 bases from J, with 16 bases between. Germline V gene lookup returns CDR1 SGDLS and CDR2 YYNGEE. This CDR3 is CASSVGGGTASSYEQYF. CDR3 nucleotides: TGTGCCAGCAGCGTAGGGGGTGGGACGGCTAGCTCCTACGAGCAGTACTTC.